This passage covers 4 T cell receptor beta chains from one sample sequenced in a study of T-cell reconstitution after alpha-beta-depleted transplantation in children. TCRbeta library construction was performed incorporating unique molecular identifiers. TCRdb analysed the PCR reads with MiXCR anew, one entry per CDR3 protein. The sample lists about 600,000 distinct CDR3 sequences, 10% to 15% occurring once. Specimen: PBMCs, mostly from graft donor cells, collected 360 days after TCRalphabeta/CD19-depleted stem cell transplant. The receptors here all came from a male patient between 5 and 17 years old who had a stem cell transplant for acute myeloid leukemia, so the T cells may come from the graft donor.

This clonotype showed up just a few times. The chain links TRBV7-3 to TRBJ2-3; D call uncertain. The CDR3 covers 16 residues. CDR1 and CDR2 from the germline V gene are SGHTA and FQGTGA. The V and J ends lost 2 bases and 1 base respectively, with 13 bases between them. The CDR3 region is CASSLEVGWGTDTQYF. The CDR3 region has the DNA TGTGCCAGCAGCTTAGAAGTGGGCTGGGGCACAGATACGCAGTATTTT.

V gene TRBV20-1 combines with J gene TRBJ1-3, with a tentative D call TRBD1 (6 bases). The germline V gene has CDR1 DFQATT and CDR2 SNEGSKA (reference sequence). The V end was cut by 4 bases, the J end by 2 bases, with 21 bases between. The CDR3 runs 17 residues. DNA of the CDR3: TGCAGTGCTACCTCTGAGGGGGGGATCCTCACTGGAAACACCATATATTTT. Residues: CSATSEGGILTGNTIYF.

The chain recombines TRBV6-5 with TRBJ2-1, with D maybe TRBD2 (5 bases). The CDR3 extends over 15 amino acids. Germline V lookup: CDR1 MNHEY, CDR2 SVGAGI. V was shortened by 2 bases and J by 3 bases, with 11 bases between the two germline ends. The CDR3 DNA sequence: TGTGCCAGCAGTTACACTGGACTGGACTACAATGAGCAGTTCTTC. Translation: CASSYTGLDYNEQFF.

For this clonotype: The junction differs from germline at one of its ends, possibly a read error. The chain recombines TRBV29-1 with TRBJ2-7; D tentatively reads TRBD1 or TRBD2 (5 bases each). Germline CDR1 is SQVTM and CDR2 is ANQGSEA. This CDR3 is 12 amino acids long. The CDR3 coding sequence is TGCAGCGTTGGGGACGGGCCCTACGAGCAGTGCTTC. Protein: CSVGDGPYEQCF.